This TCR beta chain emerged from a study of blood T cells in healthy people across ages. Per germline, CDR1 SGHVS and CDR2 FQNEAQ. Trimming left V 1 base short and J 8 bases short, with 6 bases between. CDR3 size: 13 residues. A J-beta primer mix and a sample-barcoded 5' primer were used in a second PCR of about 7 to 12 cycles. Each CDR3 protein is one row after TCRdb ran MiXCR on the 5' RACE reads. Of roughly 1,100,000 distinct CDR3 sequences in the sample, approximately 26% are singletons; the top ten hold less than 0.85%. This sample was also put to use in a study of T cells of mothers and their children.

The chain recombines TRBV7-8 with TRBJ2-6, with unresolved D. The source material was blood. This receptor was obtained from a girl aged 2 to 10 in good health. The CDR3 protein is CASSLVVTNVLTF. Written as DNA, the CDR3 is TGTGCCAGCAGCTTAGTGGTAACCAACGTCCTGACTTTC.